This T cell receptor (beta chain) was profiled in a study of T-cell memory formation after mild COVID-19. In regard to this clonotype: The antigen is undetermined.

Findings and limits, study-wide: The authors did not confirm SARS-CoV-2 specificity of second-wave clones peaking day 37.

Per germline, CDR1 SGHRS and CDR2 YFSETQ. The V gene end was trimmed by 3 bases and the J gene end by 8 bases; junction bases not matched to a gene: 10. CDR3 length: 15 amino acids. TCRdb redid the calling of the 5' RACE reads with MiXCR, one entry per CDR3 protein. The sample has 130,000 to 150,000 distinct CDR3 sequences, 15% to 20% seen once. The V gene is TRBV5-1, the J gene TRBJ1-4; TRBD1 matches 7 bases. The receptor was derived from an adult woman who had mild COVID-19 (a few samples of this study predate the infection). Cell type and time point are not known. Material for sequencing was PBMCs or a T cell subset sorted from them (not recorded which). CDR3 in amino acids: CASSSGQSRDEKLFF. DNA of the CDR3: TGCGCCAGCAGCTCGGGACAGTCGAGGGACGAAAAACTGTTTTTT.